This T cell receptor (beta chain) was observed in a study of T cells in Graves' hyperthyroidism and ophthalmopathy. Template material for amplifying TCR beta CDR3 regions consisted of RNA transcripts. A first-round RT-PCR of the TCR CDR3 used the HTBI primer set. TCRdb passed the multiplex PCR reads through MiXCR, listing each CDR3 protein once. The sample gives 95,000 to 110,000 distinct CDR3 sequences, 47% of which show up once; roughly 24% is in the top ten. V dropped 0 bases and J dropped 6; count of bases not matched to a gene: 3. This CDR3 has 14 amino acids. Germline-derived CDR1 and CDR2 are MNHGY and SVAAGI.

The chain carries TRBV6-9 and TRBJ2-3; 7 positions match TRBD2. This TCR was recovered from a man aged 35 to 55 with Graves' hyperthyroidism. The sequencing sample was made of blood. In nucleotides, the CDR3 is TGTGCCAGCAGTTATTCTCGCGGGAGCGATACGCAGTATTTT. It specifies CASSYSRGSDTQYF.